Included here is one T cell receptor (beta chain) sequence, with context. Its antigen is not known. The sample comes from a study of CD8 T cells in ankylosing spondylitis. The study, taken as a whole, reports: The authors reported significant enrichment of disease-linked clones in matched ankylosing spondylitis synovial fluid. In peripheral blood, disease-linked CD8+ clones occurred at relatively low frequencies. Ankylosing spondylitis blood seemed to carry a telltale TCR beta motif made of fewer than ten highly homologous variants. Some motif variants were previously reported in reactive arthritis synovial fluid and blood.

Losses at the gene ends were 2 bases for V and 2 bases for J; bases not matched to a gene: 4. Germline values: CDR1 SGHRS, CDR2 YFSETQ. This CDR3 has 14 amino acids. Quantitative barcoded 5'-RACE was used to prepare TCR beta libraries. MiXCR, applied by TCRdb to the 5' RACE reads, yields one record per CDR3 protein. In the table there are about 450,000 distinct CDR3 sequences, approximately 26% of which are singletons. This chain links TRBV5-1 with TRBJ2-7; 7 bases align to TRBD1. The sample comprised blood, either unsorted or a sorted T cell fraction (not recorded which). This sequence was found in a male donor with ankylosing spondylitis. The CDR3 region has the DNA TGCGCCAGCAGCTTTACAGGGGTAGCCTACGAGCAGTACTTC. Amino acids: CASSFTGVAYEQYF.